The 31 T cell receptor beta chains given below trace back to one sample, sequenced in a study of naive and memory T cell subsets. An equimolar mix of two oligonucleotides served as the beta constant-region primer for TRBC1 and TRBC2. Each CDR3 protein gets one entry after TCRdb re-called the UMI-ligation and nested PCR reads with MiXCR. The repertoire holds over 75,000 distinct CDR3 sequences, with roughly 13% as singletons. Sequenced: central memory CD4+ T cells from blood. The origin of the receptors is a human donor in good health.

The chain joins TRBV5-4 to TRBJ2-1; tentatively, D is TRBD1 or TRBD2 (5 bases each). Germline lookup yields CDR1 SGHNT and CDR2 YYREEE (reference sequence). The CDR3 extends over 14 amino acids. Trimming cost V 5 bases and J 6 bases, with 15 bases left between them. The DNA of the CDR3 is TGTGCCAGCAGTACCGAGACTGGGACCAATGAGCAGTTCTTC. Its translation: CASSTETGTNEQFF.

There are a few counts of this clonotype. The V gene is TRBV20-1, the J gene TRBJ1-4, with TRBD1 matching over 8 bases. Trimming removed 5 bases from V and 8 bases from J; junction bases left unmatched: 7. CDR3 size: 13 residues. In germline, CDR1 is DFQATT, CDR2 SNEGSKA (reference sequence). The CDR3 spells CSAVRGQREKLFF. The CDR3 coding sequence is TGCAGTGCTGTCAGGGGGCAGAGGGAAAAACTGTTTTTT.

This clonotype was counted at least ten times. The J gene is TRBJ2-3, the V gene TRBV6-2 or TRBV6-3, with TRBD2 matching 12 bases. The germline V gene has CDR1 MNHEY and CDR2 SVGEGT. This CDR3 comprises 20 residues. Trimming took 6 bases from V and 2 from J; bases not matched to a gene: 18. The CDR3 here is CASRPGLKLLAGGPTDTQYF. DNA of the CDR3: TGTGCCAGCAGGCCCGGCTTGAAGTTACTAGCGGGAGGACCCACAGATACGCAGTATTTT.

J is TRBJ2-1 and V is TRBV18; 9 bases map to TRBD1. The CDR3 spans 17 residues. V shed 1 base, J shed 5 bases, and the junction held 9 bases outside the gene matches. Germline CDR1 is KGHSH and CDR2 is LQKENI. CDR3 in DNA: TGTGCCAGCTCACCACAAGGGACAGGGAGGGCAAACAATGAGCAGTTCTTC. This gives the protein CASSPQGTGRANNEQFF.

This clonotype was recorded many times. The gene calls are TRBV20-1 and TRBJ1-1; D uncertain. Germline V gene lookup returns CDR1 DFQATT and CDR2 SNEGSKA (reference sequence). The CDR3 consists of 15 residues. Trimming removed 0 bases from V and 6 bases from J, with 17 bases in between. DNA for the CDR3: TGCAGTGCTAGAGATACGCGGCAGACGAGGGCTGAAGCTTTCTTT. It yields the protein CSARDTRQTRAEAFF.

This chain uses TRBV30 with TRBJ2-1; 8 bases line up with TRBD2. V was clipped by 3 bases and J by 6 bases; unmatched bases: 7. Germline V gene data show CDR1 as GTSNPN and CDR2 as SVGIG (reference sequence). This CDR3 is 14 amino acids long. The CDR3 protein is CAWRGLSGINEQFF. DNA for the CDR3: TGTGCCTGGAGAGGTCTTAGCGGGATCAATGAGCAGTTCTTC.

The chain has TRBV7-8 and TRBJ2-2; D gene unclear. The CDR3 has 13 residues. Germline V gives CDR1 SGHVS, CDR2 FQNEAQ. Trimming removed 1 base from V and 7 bases from J, with 7 bases in between. As DNA, the CDR3 is TGTGCCAGCAGCTTAGAGTTAGTCGGGGAGCTGTTTTTT. Amino acids: CASSLELVGELFF.

The chain has TRBV3-1 and TRBJ1-1; no firm D call. CDR1 LGHDT and CDR2 YNNKEL come from the germline V gene (reference sequence). The CDR3 contains 15 residues. Trimming cost V 6 bases and J 0 bases, with 14 bases left between them. CDR3 sequence reads: CASRNSAGMNTEAFF. CDR3 nucleotides: TGTGCCAGCAGGAATTCGGCCGGAATGAACACTGAAGCTTTCTTT.

This clonotype was observed a handful of times. This chain links TRBV14 with TRBJ2-2, with D maybe TRBD2 (5 bases). CDR1 is SGHDN and CDR2 is FVKESK in the germline V gene. V was clipped by 4 bases and J by 6 bases, with 9 bases between them. The CDR3 has 13 residues. In DNA form, the CDR3 reads TGTGCCAGCAGCCTTACGAGGGCCGGGGAGCTGTTTTTT. As protein: CASSLTRAGELFF.

This clonotype occurred many times. The rearrangement uses TRBV10-3 and TRBJ2-1; 10 nucleotides align to TRBD1. The CDR3 has 14 residues. V lost 6 bases to trimming and J lost 3 bases; unmatched junction nucleotides: 2. The germline gives CDR1 ENHRY, CDR2 SYGVKD. CDR3 DNA sequence: TGTGCCATCAGGGGGACAGGGGACTACAATGAGCAGTTCTTC. As protein: CAIRGTGDYNEQFF.

The chain links TRBV7-2 to TRBJ2-1; the D gene is possibly TRBD2 (5 bases). The length of the CDR3 is 12 residues. V lost 6 bases to trimming and J lost 5 bases, with 8 bases between them. Germline-derived CDR1 and CDR2 are SGHTA and FQGNSA. The CDR3, as DNA: TGTGCCAGCAGACCGGAGGACAATGAGCAGTTCTTC. This encodes CASRPEDNEQFF.

In this sample, this clonotype turned up a few times. The rearrangement joins TRBV9 to TRBJ1-3; a weak D match, TRBD1 (5 bases). This CDR3 is built from 15 residues. Germline lookup yields CDR1 SGDLS and CDR2 YYNGEE. V was pared by 4 bases and J by 0 bases, with 11 bases between. CDR3 sequence: CASSRDLYSGNTIYF. In DNA, the CDR3 is TGTGCCAGCAGCAGGGACCTCTACTCTGGAAACACCATATATTTT.

This clonotype was detected ten times or more. The chain uses TRBV7-9 and TRBJ2-3, with 12 bases lining up with TRBD2. The CDR3 is 16 residues long. The germline CDR1 and CDR2 sequences are SEHNR and FQNEAQ (reference sequence). The trim removed 5 bases at V and 3 bases at J, leaving 6 bases unmatched. The CDR3 is CASSALAGGPTDTQYF. The DNA of the CDR3 is TGTGCCAGCAGCGCCCTAGCGGGAGGGCCGACAGATACGCAGTATTTT.

This clonotype appeared many times. The chain links TRBV2 to TRBJ2-7; D remains unclear. CDR1 is SNHLY, CDR2 FYNNEI, per germline. Trimming cost V 2 bases and J 7 bases, with 15 bases left between them. This CDR3 spans 14 amino acids. CDR3 protein: CASSERLGLLEQYF. The CDR3 nucleotides are TGTGCCAGCAGTGAACGGTTGGGTCTGCTGGAGCAGTACTTC. Full variable domain (outside the CDR3, taken from reference TRBV2 and TRBJ2-7): EPEVTQTPSHQVTQMGQEVILRCVPISNHLYFYWYRQILGQKVEFLVSFYNNEISEKSEIFDDQFSVERPDGSNFTLKIRSTKLEDSAMYFCASSERLGLLEQYFGPGTRLTVT.

This clonotype appeared many times. The chain recombines TRBV6-2 or TRBV6-3 with TRBJ2-7; unclear D gene. V shed 1 base and J shed 6 bases, with 7 bases lying between them. Germline values: CDR1 MNHEY, CDR2 SVGEGT. CDR3 length: 12 amino acids. The CDR3 protein is CASSYYGTEQYF. The CDR3, as DNA: TGTGCCAGCAGTTACTACGGAACCGAGCAGTACTTC.

This chain connects TRBV20-1 to TRBJ1-2, with 9 bases that match TRBD1. V lost 5 bases, J lost 2 bases, and 9 bases stayed unmatched. Germline values: CDR1 DFQATT, CDR2 SNEGSKA (reference sequence). The CDR3 covers 15 residues. CDR3 amino acids: CSAPTGGGVNYGYTF. For the CDR3, the DNA is TGCAGTGCTCCGACAGGGGGGGGAGTCAACTATGGCTACACCTTC.

This clonotype was seen only a few times. The V gene is TRBV11-2, the J gene TRBJ1-1; D unresolved. Germline CDR1 SGHAT, CDR2 FQNNGV. The V end was cut by 1 base, the J end by 4 bases, with 13 bases between. The CDR3 runs 15 residues. The CDR3 here is CASSLVRGGSTEAFF. DNA for the CDR3: TGTGCCAGCAGCTTAGTCCGGGGAGGGAGCACTGAAGCTTTCTTT.

This clonotype was counted many times. V and J are TRBV5-1 and TRBJ2-5; D is perhaps TRBD1 (6 bases). The CDR3 consists of 14 residues. CDR1 and CDR2 (germline): SGHRS, YFSETQ. V was cut by 2 bases and J by 5 bases, with 13 bases left in between. The CDR3 is CASSLEQGGETQYF. The CDR3 DNA sequence: TGCGCCAGCAGCTTAGAACAGGGTGGCGAGACCCAGTACTTC.

The genes are TRBV6-2 or TRBV6-3 and TRBJ2-1; TRBD1 matches 8 bases. CDR1 MNHEY and CDR2 SVGEGT come from the germline V gene. The J segment lost 6 bases and the V segment lost 6 bases, leaving 13 bases of the junction unmatched. The CDR3 has 16 residues. Written as DNA, the CDR3 is TGTGCCAGCAGACCCCCCCGTACAGGGGGAGGCAATGAGCAGTTCTTC. Translating it yields CASRPPRTGGGNEQFF.

This clonotype was observed a handful of times. The rearrangement joins TRBV29-1 to TRBJ2-5, with TRBD1 as a possible D gene (6 bases). Germline assignment: CDR1 SQVTM and CDR2 ANQGSEA. Trimming took off 4 bases at V and 2 bases at J, with 14 bases between the two ends. There are 14 residues in the CDR3. The CDR3 DNA sequence: TGCAGCGTTGTGGGGGCGACAGGTCAAGAGACCCAGTACTTC. This translates into CSVVGATGQETQYF.

This clonotype has at least ten counts. The chain employs TRBV7-2 and TRBJ1-4, with 8 bases identical to TRBD1. The ends lost 6 bases at V and 5 bases at J; junction bases unmatched: 8. Germline-derived CDR1 and CDR2 are SGHTA and FQGNSA. CDR3 size: 15 residues. The CDR3 protein is CASSPRTGRNEKLFF. CDR3 in DNA: TGTGCCAGCAGTCCACGGACAGGGAGGAATGAAAAACTGTTTTTT.

This clonotype turned up a few times. V gene TRBV7-3 combines with J gene TRBJ2-1; no firm D call. The CDR3 consists of 15 residues. The germline V gene has CDR1 SGHTA and CDR2 FQGTGA. V lost 0 bases, J lost 0 bases, and 6 bases lay in between. CDR3: CASSLTESSYNEQFF. The CDR3 DNA reads as TGTGCCAGCAGCTTAACGGAGAGCTCCTACAATGAGCAGTTCTTC.

The chain uses TRBV20-1 and TRBJ1-2; D perhaps matches TRBD1 (5 bases). CDR1 is DFQATT, CDR2 SNEGSKA, per germline (reference sequence). V lost 0 bases, J lost 5 bases, and 13 bases lay in between. CDR3 length: 14 residues. In DNA form, the CDR3 reads TGCAGTGCTAGAGACTTCAGGGACGGGTATGGCTACACCTTC. Translated: CSARDFRDGYGYTF.

This clonotype has only a few counts. DNA for the CDR3: TGTGCCAGCAGCAGGTCTGGTCAGCGAGAGACCCAGTACTTC. This sequence encodes CASSRSGQRETQYF. The V gene is TRBV7-8, the J gene TRBJ2-5, with D hard to call. With 5 bases removed from V and 4 bases from J, the gap between germline ends came to 14 bases. Germline CDR1 SGHVS, CDR2 FQNEAQ. CDR3 length: 14 amino acids.

This clonotype appeared many times. The chain is built from TRBV4-2 and TRBJ2-3; D may be TRBD1 (6 bases). The CDR3 totals 14 residues. Trimming removed 4 bases at V and 1 base at J, with 9 bases between. In germline, CDR1 is LGHNA, CDR2 YNFKEQ. CDR3 sequence: CASSLTGRTDTQYF. CDR3 DNA sequence: TGTGCCAGCAGCCTGACAGGTCGCACAGATACGCAGTATTTT.

This rearrangement joins TRBV5-1 to TRBJ2-3; D perhaps matches TRBD2 (6 bases). This CDR3 contains 14 residues. Germline V gene lookup returns CDR1 SGHRS and CDR2 YFSETQ. V was cut by 2 bases and J by 3 bases, with 10 bases left in between. The CDR3 sequence: CASSLVTSTDTQYF. The CDR3, as DNA: TGCGCCAGCAGCTTAGTGACTAGTACAGATACGCAGTATTTT.

This clonotype was seen a handful of times. V is TRBV4-2 and J is TRBJ2-3, with D possibly matching TRBD2 (6 bases). From germline, CDR1 is LGHNA and CDR2 YNFKEQ. The CDR3 spans 17 residues. V was cut by 1 base and J by 2 bases, with 16 bases left in between. This CDR3 reads CASSQGLKGLPTDTQYF. CDR3 coding DNA: TGTGCCAGCAGCCAAGGGTTAAAGGGACTCCCCACAGATACGCAGTATTTT.

CDR3 sequence: CASSLKGSMNTEAFF. The DNA of the CDR3 is TGTGCCAGCAGCTTAAAAGGCAGCATGAACACTGAAGCTTTCTTT. V usage is TRBV7-2 and J usage is TRBJ1-1; D is unclear. V was trimmed by 2 bases and J by 0 bases, leaving 10 bases between them. CDR1 and CDR2 (germline): SGHTA, FQGNSA. This CDR3 region has 15 residues.

The V gene is TRBV7-2, the J gene TRBJ1-2; the D gene is possibly TRBD1 (6 bases). Germline values: CDR1 SGHTA, CDR2 FQGNSA. The V end was cut by 5 bases, the J end by 6 bases, with 19 bases between. There are 15 residues in the CDR3. The CDR3 coding sequence is TGTGCCAGCAGCCCCATGTTCGGGGGCGTAGATGGCTACACCTTC. Its translation is CASSPMFGGVDGYTF.

This clonotype is medium-sized within its sample. The genes are TRBV7-2 and TRBJ1-5; D unclear. The CDR3 consists of 12 residues. CDR1 SGHTA and CDR2 FQGNSA come from the germline V gene. V gave up 5 bases and J gave up 6 bases, with 8 bases separating them. CDR3: CASSPGVQPQHF. Here the CDR3 DNA reads TGTGCCAGCAGCCCGGGCGTTCAGCCCCAGCATTTT. The variable domain in full, with the rest retrieved from reference TRBV7-2 and TRBJ1-5, is GAGVSQSPSNKVTEKGKDVELRCDPISGHTALYWYRQSLGQGLEFLIYFQGNSAPDKSGLPSDRFSAERTGGSVSTLTIQRTQQEDSAVYLCASSPGVQPQHFGDGTRLSIL.

The CDR3 loop is CASSQALGTAAYEQYF. The DNA of the CDR3 is TGTGCCAGCAGCCAAGCCCTTGGGACTGCCGCCTACGAGCAGTACTTC. This rearrangement joins TRBV4-2 to TRBJ2-7, with TRBD2 as a possible D gene (6 bases). Trimming cost V 1 base and J 2 bases, with 15 bases left between them. The germline CDR1 and CDR2 sequences are LGHNA and YNFKEQ. This CDR3 is built from 16 residues.